The 7 T cell receptor beta chains listed next were all sequenced from one sample in a study of T-cell reconstitution after alpha-beta-depleted transplantation in children. The library targeted TCRbeta and was prepared with unique molecular identifiers. MiXCR, applied by TCRdb to the PCR reads, yields one record per CDR3 protein. The sample yields 700,000 to 850,000 distinct CDR3 sequences, around 15% seen once. The specimen comprised PBMCs, mostly from graft donor cells, sampled 360 days after TCRalphabeta/CD19-depleted stem cell transplant. All receptors derive from a male patient aged 10 to 17 who had a stem cell transplant for acute lymphoblastic leukemia, so the T cells may come from the graft donor.

This sequence joins TRBV5-1 and TRBJ2-7; D is possibly TRBD2 (5 bases). CDR1 SGHRS and CDR2 YFSETQ come from the germline V gene. The CDR3 loop spans 14 amino acids. V shed 2 bases and J shed 0 bases, with 9 bases lying between them. CDR3 nucleotide sequence: TGCGCCAGCAGCTTCTCAGCGGCCTCCTACGAGCAGTACTTC. This encodes CASSFSAASYEQYF.

The table lists this clonotype with many counts. This sequence joins TRBV5-6 and TRBJ2-1; TRBD2 matches at 8 bases. Germline V gene lookup returns CDR1 SGHDT and CDR2 YYEEEE. There are 15 residues in the CDR3. The trim removed 2 bases at V and 1 base at J, leaving 2 bases unmatched. CDR3 amino acids: CASSLPGGSYNEQFF. CDR3 coding DNA: TGTGCCAGCAGCTTACCGGGAGGGTCCTACAATGAGCAGTTCTTC.

The sample holds a few counts of this clonotype. CDR3 in DNA: TGCGCCAGCAGCCAATGGGGACTAGCGGGTTTGAATGAGCAGTTCTTC. This translates into CASSQWGLAGLNEQFF. The chain couples TRBV4-1 to TRBJ2-1; TRBD2 matches at 12 bases. This CDR3 has 16 amino acids. V was pared by 2 bases and J by 7 bases, with 6 bases of the junction left unmatched. Germline V gives CDR1 MGHRA, CDR2 YSYEKL.

This chain joins TRBV12-3 or TRBV12-4 and TRBJ2-5, with 7 bases lining up with TRBD1. CDR3 length equals 12 residues. After removal of 11 bases from V and 5 bases from J, the junction contained 8 bases not matched to a gene. This chain's CDR3 is CASRIRGETQYF. In DNA, the CDR3 is TGTGCCTCCAGAATCAGGGGGGAGACCCAGTACTTC.

This clonotype was detected a few times. The chain carries TRBV24-1 and TRBJ2-3; a possible D gene is TRBD2 (5 bases). The CDR3 has 15 residues. V was clipped by 4 bases and J by 2 bases, with 12 bases between them. Germline CDR1 and CDR2: KGHDR and SFDVKD. CDR3 sequence reads: CATSEPAAYTDTQYF. Written as DNA, the CDR3 is TGTGCCACCAGTGAACCAGCGGCATACACAGATACGCAGTATTTT.

This chain uses TRBV20-1 with TRBJ1-2; D is perhaps TRBD1 (5 bases). The CDR3 runs 12 residues. CDR1 DFQATT and CDR2 SNEGSKA come from the germline V gene (reference sequence). V was trimmed by 1 base and J by 4 bases, leaving 7 bases between them. The CDR3 DNA reads TGCAGTGCTAGAGGGGGCAGCTATGGCTACACCTTC. Protein sequence: CSARGGSYGYTF.

The sample holds a few counts of this clonotype. The chain has TRBV20-1 and TRBJ2-7; no firm D call. This CDR3 contains 12 residues. Germline-derived CDR1 and CDR2 are DFQATT and SNEGSKA (reference sequence). Trimming took off 2 bases at V and 3 bases at J, with 8 bases between the two ends. This CDR3 reads CSARPARYEQYF. The CDR3 region has the DNA TGCAGTGCTAGACCAGCGCGCTACGAGCAGTACTTC.